The next 23 T cell receptor beta chains were all read from a single sample in a study of OX40 agonist ivuxolimab in advanced cancers. Using immunoSEQ multiplex PCR, the repertoire was profiled, and TCRdb retains in-frame clones only, with some absent. This table has 40,000 to 45,000 clones, approximately 86% appearing once. Specimen: CD4+ or CD8+ T cells sorted from blood, collected in a trial of the OX40 agonist ivuxolimab. These receptors were taken from an adult with an advanced solid tumor such as melanoma, head and neck, liver or kidney cancer.

The chain is built from TRBV7-2 and TRBJ2-1, with D possibly being TRBD1 (6 bases). V was pared by 1 base and J by 6 bases, with 7 bases between. Germline CDR1 is SGHTA and CDR2 is FQGNSA. CDR3 length: 13 residues. The CDR3 DNA follows: TGTGCCAGCAGCTTAGGGGGGCTCAATGAGCAGTTCTTC. It codes for CASSLGGLNEQFF.

The rearrangement uses TRBV10-3 and TRBJ2-1; D call uncertain. The CDR3 loop spans 13 amino acids. The V gene's germline CDR1 is ENHRY and CDR2 SYGVKD. Trimming shortened V by 0 bases and J by 14 bases, and 14 bases separated the two germline ends. CDR3 residues: CAISESIEAGKFF. The CDR3 coding sequence is TGTGCCATCAGTGAGTCGATAGAGGCAGGAAAGTTCTTC.

V and J are TRBV10-3 and TRBJ2-7; no clear D. The CDR3 length is 13 residues. The germline V and J ends were trimmed by 0 bases and 7 bases, with 10 bases remaining between them. CDR1 and CDR2 (germline): ENHRY, SYGVKD. The CDR3 region has the DNA TGTGCCATCAGTGAGTCGCTTCGACTGGAGCAGTACTTC. Translated: CAISESLRLEQYF.

The chain has TRBV4-1 and TRBJ1-3; no definite D call. Trimming removed 4 bases at V and 0 bases at J, with 13 bases between. The V gene's germline CDR1 is MGHRA and CDR2 YSYEKL. CDR3 length equals 16 residues. The CDR3 DNA reads as TGCGCCAGCAGCCCCCGGGCAGCCATCTCTGGAAACACCATATATTTT. It encodes CASSPRAAISGNTIYF.

This chain connects TRBV7-3 to TRBJ1-2; weak D call: TRBD1 (5 bases). This CDR3 has 13 amino acids. V dropped 0 bases and J dropped 8 bases, with 10 bases sitting between them. The germline gives CDR1 SGHTA, CDR2 FQGTGA. The CDR3 loop is CASSLTQGWGYTF. Written as DNA, the CDR3 is TGTGCCAGCAGCTTAACTCAGGGCTGGGGCTACACCTTC.

The CDR3 here is CASSSATGNGYTF. In nucleotides, the CDR3 is TGTGCCAGCAGCTCAGCGACAGGGAATGGCTACACCTTC. The V and J genes are TRBV7-2 and TRBJ1-2; 7 bases agree with TRBD1. Trimming at V came to 4 bases and at J to 6 bases, leaving 5 bases not matched to a gene. In germline, CDR1 is SGHTA, CDR2 FQGNSA. The CDR3 has 13 residues.

This clone was observed a single time. The chain uses TRBV7-9 and TRBJ2-1, with D possibly called TRBD1 or TRBD2 (5 bases each). Germline V gene data show CDR1 as SEHNR and CDR2 as FQNEAQ (reference sequence). CDR3 length: 15 amino acids. V lost 2 bases to trimming and J lost 5 bases, with 13 bases between them. The CDR3 protein is CASSLTNRGHNEQFF. For the CDR3, the DNA is TGTGCCAGCAGCTTAACCAACCGGGGCCACAATGAGCAGTTCTTC. Using reference TRBV7-9 and TRBJ2-1 for the parts outside the CDR3, the full variable domain is DTGVSQNPRHKITKRGQNVTFRCDPISEHNRLYWYRQTLGQGPEFLTYFQNEAQLEKSRLLSDRFSAERPKGSFSTLEIQRTEQGDSAMYLCASSLTNRGHNEQFFGPGTRLTVL.

J is TRBJ2-5 and V is TRBV6-5; no firm D call. The tail of the sequence fits TRBJ2-7 better, so the J call may be wrong. Germline CDR1 and CDR2: MNHEY and SVGAGI. The length of the CDR3 is 15 residues. The CDR3 DNA is TGTGCCAGCAGCCCCCACTCGGGCCGCCGCTACGAGCAGTACTTC. It specifies CASSPHSGRRYEQYF.

The chain uses TRBV29-1 and TRBJ2-7; 8 bases are a match to TRBD1. The CDR3 length is 14 residues. Per germline, CDR1 SQVTM and CDR2 ANQGSEA. V shed 3 bases and J 3 bases; nucleotides not matched to a gene: 7. The CDR3 DNA reads as TGCAGCGTTGAGAGGGGGACAGGAAACTACGAGCAGTACTTC. Translation: CSVERGTGNYEQYF.

Comment on this clone: The junction does not match germline at one end; this may be a read error. At the DNA level, this CDR3 is encoded by other sequences in the same sample as well. The J gene is TRBJ1-3, the V gene TRBV7-2; 8 nucleotides align to TRBD1. The germline gives CDR1 SGHTA, CDR2 FQGNSA. The CDR3 spans 16 residues. The CDR3: CASSSFSQGARNTIYF. Written as DNA, the CDR3 is TGTGCTAGCAGCTCCTTTAGCCAGGGGGCTAGAAACACCATATATTTT.

In nucleotides, the CDR3 is TGTGCCAGCAAATTCGCGAGCTCCTACAATGAGCAGTTCTTC. Amino acids: CASKFASSYNEQFF. The V and J genes are TRBV6-4 and TRBJ2-1, with D uncertain. CDR3 size: 14 residues. Trimming cost V 7 bases and J 0 bases, with 10 bases left between them. Per the germline V gene, CDR1 is MRHNA and CDR2 is SNTAGT.

V and J are TRBV7-9 and TRBJ2-1; D is possibly TRBD1 or TRBD2 (5 bases each). This CDR3 spans 14 amino acids. V was pared by 6 bases and J by 5 bases, with 14 bases between. The V gene's germline CDR1 is SEHNR and CDR2 FQNEAQ (reference sequence). CDR3 in amino acids: CASRGRLIHNEQFF. The CDR3 DNA reads TGTGCCAGCAGGGGACGGTTGATACACAATGAGCAGTTCTTC.

The chain has TRBV4-1 and TRBJ2-3; 10 bases are a match to TRBD2. The CDR3 has 17 residues. V shed 1 base and J 2 bases; nucleotides not matched to a gene: 6. From germline, CDR1 is MGHRA and CDR2 YSYEKL. The CDR3 is CASSQGEAGGITDTQYF. In DNA form, the CDR3 reads TGCGCCAGCAGCCAAGGGGAAGCGGGGGGGATCACAGATACGCAGTATTTT.

V usage is TRBV16 and J usage is TRBJ2-1; D ambiguous. Trimming cost V 1 base and J 6 bases, with 13 bases left between them. CDR3 size: 15 residues. CDR1 is KGHSY, CDR2 FQNENV, per germline. This CDR3 is CASSQFRAEANEQFF. CDR3 bases: TGTGCCAGCAGCCAATTTCGGGCAGAGGCCAATGAGCAGTTCTTC.

The chain carries TRBV4-1 and TRBJ1-2, with D unresolved. The germline V gene encodes CDR1 MGHRA and CDR2 YSYEKL. V was clipped by 0 bases and J by 4 bases, with 12 bases between them. This CDR3 is 15 amino acids long. Here the CDR3 reads CASSQDSWGGYGYTF. For the CDR3, the DNA is TGCGCCAGCAGCCAAGATTCTTGGGGAGGCTATGGCTACACCTTC.

The chain uses TRBV28 and TRBJ2-7; 12 bases match TRBD1. There are 15 residues in the CDR3. Germline loops: CDR1 MDHEN, CDR2 SYDVKM. V lost 5 bases and J lost 4; bases outside the gene matches: 6. In DNA, the CDR3 is TGTGCCAGCAGTGCCTTGGGACAGGGGGCATACGAGCAGTACTTC. Its protein is CASSALGQGAYEQYF.

The chain is built from TRBV5-4 and TRBJ1-1; D perhaps matches TRBD1 (6 bases). The CDR3 loop spans 14 amino acids. V dropped 4 bases and J dropped 4 bases, with 14 bases sitting between them. From germline, CDR1 is SGHNT and CDR2 YYREEE (reference sequence). The CDR3 DNA reads as TGTGCCAGCAGCACAGGAACAGGGTCCACTGAAGCTTTCTTT. This sequence encodes CASSTGTGSTEAFF. Full variable domain (outside the CDR3, taken from reference TRBV5-4 and TRBJ1-1): ETGVTQSPTHLIKTRGQQVTLRCSSQSGHNTVSWYQQALGQGPQFIFQYYREEENGRGNFPPRFSGLQFPNYSSELNVNALELDDSALYLCASSTGTGSTEAFFGQGTRLTVV.

The DNA for the CDR3 is TGTGCCAGTAGGACGGGACAGGGAGCCGGTCAGCCCCAGCATTTT. This codes for CASRTGQGAGQPQHF. V gene TRBV19 combines with J gene TRBJ1-5; 9 bases fit TRBD1. Trimming removed 6 bases from V and 6 bases from J; junction bases left unmatched: 9. Germline-derived CDR1 and CDR2 are LNHDA and SQIVND (reference sequence). This CDR3 comprises 15 residues.

The genes are TRBV4-1 and TRBJ2-5; 12 positions match TRBD2. Looked up from germline, CDR1 is MGHRA and CDR2 is YSYEKL. The CDR3 contains 15 residues. J lost 4 bases, V lost 0 bases, and 0 bases had no gene match. The CDR3 coding sequence is TGCGCCAGCAGCCAAGAGGGACTAGCGGGAGAGACCCAGTACTTC. Residues: CASSQEGLAGETQYF.

V usage is TRBV4-1 and J usage is TRBJ2-5; TRBD1 agrees at 7 bases. V lost 2 bases to trimming and J lost 5 bases; unmatched junction nucleotides: 8. The CDR3 has 15 residues. Germline V gene lookup returns CDR1 MGHRA and CDR2 YSYEKL. The CDR3 DNA is TGCGCCAGCAGCCAAACGAGGGGGCAAGGGGAGACCCAGTACTTC. It yields the protein CASSQTRGQGETQYF.

This clone was found once. This rearrangement joins TRBV2 to TRBJ2-4; unclear D gene. V was shortened by 7 bases and J by 3 bases, with 16 bases between the two germline ends. This CDR3 contains 15 residues. The germline V gene has CDR1 SNHLY and CDR2 FYNNEI. Written as DNA, the CDR3 is TGTGCCAGCACCCCCTGGGCGGACCTCAAAAACATTCAGTACTTC. It yields the protein CASTPWADLKNIQYF.

The V and J genes are TRBV4-1 and TRBJ2-5; possibly TRBD2 for D (6 bases). The CDR3 spans 15 residues. Germline CDR1 is MGHRA and CDR2 is YSYEKL. V was clipped by 3 bases and J by 6 bases, with 17 bases between them. The CDR3 sequence is CASSQGGGLEKTQYF. The CDR3 DNA reads as TGCGCCAGCAGCCAGGGAGGAGGTCTGGAAAAGACCCAGTACTTC.

V is TRBV7-9 and J is TRBJ2-1; TRBD2 aligns across 12 bases. The V gene end was trimmed by 1 base and the J gene end by 8 bases; junction bases not matched to a gene: 6. CDR1 SEHNR and CDR2 FQNEAQ come from the germline V gene (reference sequence). The CDR3 is made up of 16 amino acids. For the CDR3, the DNA is TGTGCCAGCAGCTTAGGTCTAGCGGGAGGGGGGTATGAGCAGTTCTTC. Translating gives CASSLGLAGGGYEQFF.